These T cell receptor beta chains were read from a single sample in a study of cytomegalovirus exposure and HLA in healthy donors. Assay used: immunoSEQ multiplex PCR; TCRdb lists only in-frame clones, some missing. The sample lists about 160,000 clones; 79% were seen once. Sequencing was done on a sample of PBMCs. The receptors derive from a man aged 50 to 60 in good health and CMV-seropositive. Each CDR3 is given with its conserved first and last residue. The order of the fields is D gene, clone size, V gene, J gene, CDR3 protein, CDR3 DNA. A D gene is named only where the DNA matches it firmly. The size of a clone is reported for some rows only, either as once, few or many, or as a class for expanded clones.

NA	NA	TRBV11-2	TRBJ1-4	CASSLDGGANEKLFF	TGTGCCAGCAGCTTAGATGGAGGGGCTAATGAAAAACTGTTTTTT
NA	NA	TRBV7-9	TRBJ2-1	CASSPDYESGAGERFF	TGTGCCAGCAGCCCAGACTACGAGTCGGGGGCGGGGGAGCGGTTCTTC
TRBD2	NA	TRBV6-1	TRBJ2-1	CASSVLPAGGYNEQFF	TGTGCCAGCAGTGTTCTTCCAGCGGGAGGCTACAATGAGCAGTTCTTC
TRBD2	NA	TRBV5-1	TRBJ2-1	CASSSLTSAYYNEQFF	TGCGCCAGCAGCTCGCTGACTAGCGCCTACTACAATGAGCAGTTCTTC
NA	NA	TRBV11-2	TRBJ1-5	CASSSGVSFQPQHF	TGTGCCAGCAGCTCAGGGGTTTCGTTCCAGCCCCAGCATTTT
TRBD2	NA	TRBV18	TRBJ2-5	CASSSGVAGAQETQYF	TGTGCCAGCTCTTCAGGGGTAGCGGGAGCCCAAGAGACCCAGTACTTC
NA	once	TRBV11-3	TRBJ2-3	CASSPTTGDTQYF	TGTGCCAGCAGCCCCACAACGGGGGATACGCAGTATTTT
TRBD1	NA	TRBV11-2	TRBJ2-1	CASSVHRGNEQFF	TGTGCCAGCAGCGTCCACAGGGGGAATGAGCAGTTCTTC
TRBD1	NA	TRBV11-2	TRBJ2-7	CASSSGQRSSYEQYF	TGTGCCAGCAGCTCGGGACAGCGGAGCTCCTACGAGCAGTACTTC
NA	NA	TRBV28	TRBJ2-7	CASRGQTYEQYF	TGTGCCAGCCGCGGACAGACGTACGAGCAGTACTTC
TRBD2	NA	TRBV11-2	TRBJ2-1	CASSPEVLAGREQFF	TGTGCCAGCAGCCCTGAGGTCCTAGCGGGGAGGGAGCAGTTCTTC
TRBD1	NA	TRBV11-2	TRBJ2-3	CASSFRTGGTDTQYF	TGTGCCAGCAGCTTTAGGACAGGGGGCACGGATACGCAGTATTTT
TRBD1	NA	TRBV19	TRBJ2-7	CASSIAGTGSYEQYF	TGTGCCAGTAGTATAGCCGGGACAGGTTCCTACGAGCAGTACTTC
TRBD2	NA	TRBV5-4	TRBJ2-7	CASSAGTSGTYEQYF	TGTGCCAGCAGCGCAGGGACTAGCGGGACCTACGAGCAGTACTTC
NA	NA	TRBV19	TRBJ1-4	CASRSRVFRYEKLFF	TGTGCCAGTAGATCCAGGGTGTTTCGGTATGAAAAACTGTTTTTT
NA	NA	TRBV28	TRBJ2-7	CASSLSQYEQYF	TGTGCCAGCAGTTTATCCCAGTACGAGCAGTACTTC
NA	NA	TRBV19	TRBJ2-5	CASSPGEASNKETQYF	TGTGCCAGTAGTCCCGGGGAGGCTTCGAATAAAGAGACCCAGTACTTC
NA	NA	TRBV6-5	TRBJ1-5	CASSPRGQPQHF	TGTGCCAGCAGTCCCAGGGGTCAGCCCCAGCATTTT
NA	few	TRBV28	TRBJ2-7	CASRLQTETAYEQYF	TGTGCCAGCAGGTTACAGACAGAGACGGCATACGAGCAGTACTTC
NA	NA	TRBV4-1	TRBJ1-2	CASSQGSSRPFAYTF	TGCGCCAGCAGCCAAGGTTCCTCTAGACCCTTTGCCTACACCTTC
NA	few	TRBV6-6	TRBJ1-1	CASSYSEQASEAFF	TGTGCCAGCAGTTACTCGGAACAGGCATCTGAAGCTTTCTTT
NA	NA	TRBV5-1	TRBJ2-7	CASSPEGFSGEQYF	TGCGCCAGCAGCCCGGAGGGGTTTTCGGGCGAGCAGTACTTC
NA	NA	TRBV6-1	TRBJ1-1	CASTLGASLNTEAFF	TGTGCCAGCACCCTGGGGGCCAGCCTGAACACTGAAGCTTTCTTT
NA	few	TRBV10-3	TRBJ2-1	CAISERELGYNEQFF	TGTGCCATCAGTGAGAGGGAGTTGGGATACAATGAGCAGTTCTTC
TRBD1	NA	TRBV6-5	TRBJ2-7	CASSDGTATYEQYF	TGTGCCAGCAGTGACGGGACAGCCACGTACGAGCAGTACTTC
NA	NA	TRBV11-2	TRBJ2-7	CASSFFDREVAEQYF	TGTGCCAGCAGTTTCTTCGACAGGGAGGTGGCCGAGCAGTACTTC
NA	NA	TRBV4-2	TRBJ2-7	CATPPGALGTGPYEQYF	TGTGCCACCCCCCCAGGGGCTCTTGGGACGGGACCCTACGAGCAGTACTTC
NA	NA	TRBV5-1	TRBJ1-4	CASSLVDSATNEKLFF	TGCGCCAGCAGCTTGGTCGACAGTGCAACTAATGAAAAACTGTTTTTT
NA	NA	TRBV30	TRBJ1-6	CAWTRSYNSPLHF	TGTGCCTGGACTCGCTCCTATAATTCACCCCTCCACTTT
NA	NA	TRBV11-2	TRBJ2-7	CASSLGSYEQYF	TGTGCCAGCAGCTTAGGTAGCTACGAGCAGTACTTC
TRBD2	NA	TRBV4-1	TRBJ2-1	CASSPSTSGRLNEQFF	TGCGCCAGCAGCCCTTCGACTAGCGGGAGATTAAATGAGCAGTTCTTC
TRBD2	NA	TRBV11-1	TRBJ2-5	CASGLGGETQYF	TGTGCCAGCGGCTTGGGGGGGGAGACCCAGTACTTC
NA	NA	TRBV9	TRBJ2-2	CASSVGRGTNTGELFF	TGTGCCAGCAGCGTAGGAAGGGGAACGAACACCGGGGAGCTGTTTTTT
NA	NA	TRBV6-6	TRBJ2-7	CASSYSNRDIDEQYF	TGTGCCAGCAGTTACTCGAACAGGGATATTGACGAGCAGTACTTC
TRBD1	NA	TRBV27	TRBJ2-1	CASSLPRDRPNEQFF	TGTGCCAGCAGTTTACCGAGGGACAGGCCTAATGAGCAGTTCTTC
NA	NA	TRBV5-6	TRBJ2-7	CASSLVGQGNTYEQYF	TGTGCCAGCAGCTTGGTAGGTCAGGGTAATACCTACGAGCAGTACTTC
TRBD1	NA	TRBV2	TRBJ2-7	CASSGSTGGNEQYF	TGTGCCAGCAGTGGGTCGACAGGGGGTAACGAGCAGTACTTC
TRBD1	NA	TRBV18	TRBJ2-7	CASSPGGRGLDEQYF	TGTGCCAGCTCACCAGGCGGCAGGGGGCTCGACGAGCAGTACTTC
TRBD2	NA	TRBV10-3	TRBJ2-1	CAISESGRATNEQFF	TGTGCCATCAGTGAGAGTGGGAGGGCCACGAATGAGCAGTTCTTC
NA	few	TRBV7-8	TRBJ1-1	CASSLYLRDTQNTEAFF	TGTGCCAGCAGCCTGTACCTACGGGACACCCAGAACACTGAAGCTTTCTTT
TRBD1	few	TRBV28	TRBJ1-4	CASSGAGGSGEKLFF	TGTGCCAGCAGCGGTGCAGGGGGCTCGGGTGAAAAACTGTTTTTT
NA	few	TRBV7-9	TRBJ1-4	CASSPEDGSGHRTF	TGTGCCAGCAGCCCAGAGGACGGTTCAGGACATCGGACGTTT
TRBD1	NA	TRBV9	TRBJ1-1	CASSVGGGDTEAFF	TGTGCCAGCAGCGTAGGAGGGGGCGACACTGAAGCTTTCTTT
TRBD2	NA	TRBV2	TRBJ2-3	CASSEAGPSGSTDTQYF	TGTGCCAGCAGTGAAGCCGGGCCTAGCGGAAGCACAGATACGCAGTATTTT
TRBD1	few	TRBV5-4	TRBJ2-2	CASSLVAGGFPGELFF	TGTGCCAGCAGCTTGGTTGCAGGGGGCTTCCCCGGGGAGCTGTTTTTT
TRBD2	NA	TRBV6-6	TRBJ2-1	CASSYKGSGSGSKFF	TGTGCCAGCAGTTATAAAGGTAGCGGGAGCGGTAGCAAGTTCTTC
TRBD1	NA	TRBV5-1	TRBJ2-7	CASRSGTGAYEQYF	TGCGCCAGCAGGTCCGGGACAGGGGCCTACGAGCAGTACTTC
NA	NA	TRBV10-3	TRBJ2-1	CAYSPGPTNEQFF	TGTGCCTACTCGCCAGGGCCAACAAATGAGCAGTTCTTC
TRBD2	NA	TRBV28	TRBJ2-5	CASSSGGLAGQETQYF	TGTGCCAGCAGTTCAGGAGGACTAGCGGGCCAAGAGACCCAGTACTTC
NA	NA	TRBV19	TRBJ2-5	CASSIGETETQYF	TGTGCCAGTAGTATCGGGGAAACAGAGACCCAGTACTTC
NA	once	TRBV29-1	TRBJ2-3	CSVQLVDTQYF	TGCAGCGTCCAACTAGTAGATACGCAGTATTTT
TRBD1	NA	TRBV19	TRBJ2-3	CASSTRGQGYTDTQYF	TGTGCCAGTAGTACCCGGGGACAGGGATACACAGATACGCAGTATTTT
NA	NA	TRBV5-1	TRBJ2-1	CASSLALPRVDEQFF	TGCGCCAGCAGCTTGGCACTCCCGAGGGTCGATGAGCAGTTCTTC